A single sample is the source of the 13 T cell receptor beta chains below, sequenced in a study of blood T cell repertoires in COVID-19. Profiled with immunoSEQ multiplex PCR; TCRdb holds only in-frame clones, not every one. The sample includes around 170,000 clones, under 80% of them seen just once. The sample taken for sequencing was peripheral blood. These receptors all stem from a woman older than 75 with acute or convalescent COVID-19.

V and J are TRBV7-9 and TRBJ2-3; D is uncertain. This CDR3 spans 13 amino acids. Trimming pared 8 bases from V and 1 base from J, leaving 10 bases between. In germline, CDR1 is SEHNR, CDR2 FQNEAQ (reference sequence). The CDR3 DNA reads TGTGCCAGCCAACCAGTGGGCACAGATACGCAGTATTTT. As protein: CASQPVGTDTQYF.

This rearrangement joins TRBV6-5 to TRBJ2-1; a possible D gene is TRBD2 (5 bases). The V end lost 2 bases, the J end lost 5 bases, and 13 bases lay between the germline ends. This CDR3 has 15 amino acids. CDR1 MNHEY and CDR2 SVGAGI come from the germline V gene. In DNA, the CDR3 is TGTGCCAGCAGTTACATTTCAGCGGTCGACAATGAGCAGTTCTTC. Protein: CASSYISAVDNEQFF.

This clone was observed a single time. The chain uses TRBV2 and TRBJ2-3; maybe TRBD1 (5 bases). The CDR3 extends over 12 amino acids. Germline lookup yields CDR1 SNHLY and CDR2 FYNNEI. V lost 5 bases to trimming and J lost 9 bases, with 12 bases between them. CDR3 DNA: TGTGCCAGCAGTTGGGGCTACGACACGCAGTATTTT. Its translation: CASSWGYDTQYF.

This clone came up a few times. The chain links TRBV27 to TRBJ2-5; 7 bases agree with TRBD1. This CDR3 spans 15 amino acids. Germline V gives CDR1 MNHEY, CDR2 SMNVEV (reference sequence). J lost 5 bases, V lost 7 bases, and 13 bases had no gene match. The CDR3 sequence: CASKVVKGAGETQYF. Written as DNA, the CDR3 is TGTGCCAGCAAGGTCGTAAAGGGGGCAGGGGAGACCCAGTACTTC.

This rearrangement joins TRBV27 to TRBJ2-1, with 8 bases matching TRBD2. CDR3 length: 17 residues. V lost 5 bases, J lost 0 bases, and 9 bases stayed unmatched. CDR1 and CDR2 from the germline V gene are MNHEY and SMNVEV (reference sequence). This CDR3 reads CASSLRLASNSYNEQFF. The CDR3, as DNA: TGTGCCAGCAGTCTAAGACTAGCGAGTAACTCCTACAATGAGCAGTTCTTC.

The chain joins TRBV7-2 to TRBJ2-1; 11 bases match TRBD2. Per the germline V gene, CDR1 is SGHTA and CDR2 is FQGNSA. V trimming: 1 base; J trimming: 7 bases; junction bases outside the gene matches: 3. CDR3 length equals 15 residues. CDR3 sequence (DNA): TGTGCCAGCAGCTTAGTGACTAGCGGGATGAATGAGCAGTTCTTC. The encoded protein is CASSLVTSGMNEQFF.

This rearrangement joins TRBV5-6 to TRBJ2-7; TRBD2 agrees at 9 bases. From germline, CDR1 is SGHDT and CDR2 YYEEEE. This CDR3 is 14 amino acids long. Germline trimming cut 3 bases from V and 2 bases from J; bases unmatched to any gene: 3. The CDR3 DNA reads as TGTGCCAGCAGCTCGCGGGAGGGCCCCTACGAGCAGTACTTC. This encodes CASSSREGPYEQYF.

This clone was observed a few times. The rearrangement joins TRBV10-1 to TRBJ1-2; no clear D gene. CDR1 WNHNN and CDR2 SYGVQD come from the germline V gene (reference sequence). The V end lost 2 bases, the J end lost 3 bases, and 7 bases lay between the germline ends. The CDR3 length is 13 residues. The CDR3 sequence: CASSEGLDYGYTF. CDR3 nucleotide sequence: TGCGCCAGCAGTGAGGGGCTGGACTATGGCTACACCTTC.

The chain carries TRBV30 and TRBJ2-3; 13 bases are shared with TRBD2. Trimming took 5 bases from V and 1 from J; bases not matched to a gene: 0. This CDR3 contains 14 residues. CDR1 and CDR2 from the germline V gene are GTSNPN and SVGIG (reference sequence). CDR3 sequence reads: CAWGLAGGTDTQYF. CDR3 bases: TGTGCCTGGGGACTAGCGGGAGGCACAGATACGCAGTATTTT.

CDR3 amino acids: CATSSQGLSYEQYF. The CDR3 DNA is TGTGCCACCAGCAGTCAGGGACTCTCCTACGAGCAGTACTTC. The chain uses TRBV15 and TRBJ2-7; D possibly corresponds to TRBD2 (6 bases). V lost 3 bases, J lost 0 bases, and 9 bases lay in between. Germline V gives CDR1 LNHNV, CDR2 YYDKDF (reference sequence). The CDR3 contains 14 residues.

The table lists this clone with many counts. The chain couples TRBV20-1 to TRBJ2-1; 9 bases fit TRBD2. Germline values: CDR1 DFQATT, CDR2 SNEGSKA (reference sequence). With 6 bases clipped from V and 7 bases from J, the junction kept 10 bases outside the gene matches. CDR3 length: 14 amino acids. The DNA for the CDR3 is TGCAGTGCGAGTCTAGCGGGATGGAAGAATGAGCAGTTCTTC. This sequence encodes CSASLAGWKNEQFF.

Here the CDR3 DNA reads TGTGCCAGTTGGATGATGGGGGGAAGCACTGAAGCTTTCTTT. Amino acids: CASWMMGGSTEAFF. The V call is TRBV19, the J call TRBJ1-1, with a weak D call TRBD1 (5 bases). The CDR3 consists of 14 residues. Trimming left V 8 bases short and J 4 bases short, with 17 bases between. The germline V gene has CDR1 LNHDA and CDR2 SQIVND (reference sequence).

This clone has ten or more counts. This chain connects TRBV4-3 to TRBJ2-2; 13 bases fit TRBD2. CDR1 LGHNA and CDR2 YSLEER come from the germline V gene. The CDR3 length is 22 residues. V trimming: 3 bases; J trimming: 6 bases; junction bases outside the gene matches: 22. The CDR3 sequence: CASSQGLGLAGLRGQAPGELFF. In DNA, the CDR3 is TGCGCCAGCAGCCAGGGCTTGGGACTAGCGGGGCTACGGGGTCAAGCTCCCGGGGAGCTGTTTTTT.